In this sample, the clone carrying this T cell receptor beta chain turned up many times. Its matching antigen is unknown. Researchers prepared the TCRbeta library using unique molecular identifiers, the study reports. TCRdb processed the PCR reads anew with MiXCR; each CDR3 protein has one entry. The sample has just over 200,000 distinct CDR3 sequences, 8.4% seen once; the top ten hold 35% to 40%. The data belong to a study of T-cell reconstitution after alpha-beta-depleted transplantation in children. General study findings and limits: There were reportedly several hundred expanded graft clones from which alpha-beta T cells came about two months after transplant.

There are 13 residues in the CDR3. Trimming stripped 4 bases from V and 6 bases from J, with 13 bases between. Germline CDR1 reads ENHRY; CDR2 reads SYGVKD. The chain joins TRBV10-3 to TRBJ2-7, with a tentative D call TRBD1 (6 bases). This receptor was identified in a male patient aged 2-15 years who had a stem cell transplant for acute myeloid leukemia, so the T cells may come from the graft donor. Here the sequenced sample was PBMCs, mostly from graft donor cells, taken 360 days after TCRalphabeta/CD19-depleted stem cell transplant. The CDR3 reads CAISGVPGVEQYV. CDR3 DNA: TGTGCCATCAGTGGGGTCCCAGGGGTCGAGCAGTACGTC.